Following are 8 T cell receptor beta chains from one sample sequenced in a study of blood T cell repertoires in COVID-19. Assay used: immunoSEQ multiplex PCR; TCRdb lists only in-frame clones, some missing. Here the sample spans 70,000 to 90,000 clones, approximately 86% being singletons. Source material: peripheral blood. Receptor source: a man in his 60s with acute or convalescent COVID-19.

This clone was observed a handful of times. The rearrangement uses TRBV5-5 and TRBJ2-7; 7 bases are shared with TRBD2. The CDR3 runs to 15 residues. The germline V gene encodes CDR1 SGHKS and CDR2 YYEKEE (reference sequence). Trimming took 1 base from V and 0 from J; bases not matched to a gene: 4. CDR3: CASSLSGAFSYEQYF. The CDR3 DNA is TGTGCCAGCAGCTTGAGCGGGGCTTTCTCCTACGAGCAGTACTTC. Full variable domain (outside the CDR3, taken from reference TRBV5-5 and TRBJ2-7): DAGVTQSPTHLIKTRGQQVTLRCSPISGHKSVSWYQQVLGQGPQFIFQYYEKEERGRGNFPDRFSARQFPNYSSELNVNALLLGDSALYLCASSLSGAFSYEQYFGPGTRLTVT.

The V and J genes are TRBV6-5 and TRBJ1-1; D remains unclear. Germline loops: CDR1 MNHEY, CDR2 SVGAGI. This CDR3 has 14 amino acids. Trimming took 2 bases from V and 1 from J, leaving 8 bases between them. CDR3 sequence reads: CASSYGGPNTEAFF. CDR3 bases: TGTGCCAGCAGTTACGGAGGGCCGAACACTGAAGCTTTCTTT.

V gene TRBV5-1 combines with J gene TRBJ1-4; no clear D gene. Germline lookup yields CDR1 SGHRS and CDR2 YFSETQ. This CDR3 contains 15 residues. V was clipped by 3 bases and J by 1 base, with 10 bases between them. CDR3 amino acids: CASSSAGGTNEKLFF. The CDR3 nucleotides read TGCGCCAGCAGCTCGGCAGGAGGAACTAATGAAAAACTGTTTTTT.

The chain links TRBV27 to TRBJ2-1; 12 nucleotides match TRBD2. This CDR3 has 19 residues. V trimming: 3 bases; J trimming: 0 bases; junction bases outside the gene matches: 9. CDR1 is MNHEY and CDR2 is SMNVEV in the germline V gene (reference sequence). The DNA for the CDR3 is TGTGCCAGCAGTTTCCGGAGGACTAGCGGGGCGAGCTCCTACAATGAGCAGTTCTTC. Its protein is CASSFRRTSGASSYNEQFF.

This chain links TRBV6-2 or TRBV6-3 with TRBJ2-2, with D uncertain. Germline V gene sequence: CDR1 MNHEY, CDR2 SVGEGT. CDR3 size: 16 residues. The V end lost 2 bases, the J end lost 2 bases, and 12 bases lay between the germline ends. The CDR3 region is CASSYPWAANTGELFF. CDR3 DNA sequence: TGTGCCAGCAGTTACCCTTGGGCAGCCAACACCGGGGAGCTGTTTTTT.

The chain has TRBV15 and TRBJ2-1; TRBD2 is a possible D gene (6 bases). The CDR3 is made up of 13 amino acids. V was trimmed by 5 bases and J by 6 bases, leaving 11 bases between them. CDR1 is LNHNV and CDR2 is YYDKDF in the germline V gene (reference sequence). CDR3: CATSSGTGNEQFF. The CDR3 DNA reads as TGTGCCACCAGCTCCGGGACTGGCAATGAGCAGTTCTTC.

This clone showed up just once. The CDR3 DNA reads TGTGCCAGTAGTATGAGCCCTTACGAGCAGTACTTC. Translation gives CASSMSPYEQYF. The chain uses TRBV19 and TRBJ2-7; D not certain. Germline CDR1 is LNHDA and CDR2 is SQIVND (reference sequence). Trimming pared 3 bases from V and 4 bases from J, leaving 7 bases between. The CDR3 totals 12 residues.

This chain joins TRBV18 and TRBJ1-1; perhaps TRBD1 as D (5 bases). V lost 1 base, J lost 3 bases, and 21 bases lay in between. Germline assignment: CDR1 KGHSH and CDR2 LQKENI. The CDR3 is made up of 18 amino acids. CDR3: CASSPLRGGHRRDTEAFF. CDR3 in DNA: TGTGCCAGCTCACCACTAAGAGGCGGACACCGAAGGGACACTGAAGCTTTCTTT.